A selection of T cell receptor beta chains follows, all from one sample in a study of blood T cell repertoires in COVID-19. Here immunoSEQ multiplex PCR was the method, and the copy in TCRdb shows in-frame clones only, minus some. Of over 100,000 clones in the sample, roughly 86% were seen once. Input material: peripheral blood. The receptors were sampled from a man aged 40-50 years with acute or convalescent COVID-19. Each CDR3 is given with its conserved first and last residue. D genes are given only for firm matches. Clone size is not always given. Where it is, it says once, few, many or a class for expanded clones.

j_call d_call v_call clone_size cdr3_nt cdr3_aa
TRBJ2-1 NA TRBV4-2 NA TGTGCCAGCAGCCAAGTCCAACTCAATGAGCAGTTCTTC CASSQVQLNEQFF
TRBJ2-7 NA TRBV13 NA TGTGCCAGCAGCCTAAATTACGAGCAGTACTTC CASSLNYEQYF
TRBJ2-2 NA TRBV9 once TGTGCCAGCAGCCCCCTCAGCACCGGGGAGCTGTTTTTT CASSPLSTGELFF
TRBJ2-7 NA TRBV30 once TGTGCCTGGAGTGAGCGGAGGTTTCAGGGGATGGGTGAGCAGTACTTC CAWSERRFQGMGEQYF
TRBJ2-2 NA TRBV5-1 NA TGCGCCAGCACTACGGGAATAAACACCGGGGAGCTGTTTTTT CASTTGINTGELFF
TRBJ1-1 NA TRBV5-4 NA TGTGCCAGCAGCTTGAAGGGAGGATACACTGAAGCTTTCTTT CASSLKGGYTEAFF
TRBJ2-3 NA TRBV12-3/TRBV12-4 NA TGTGCCAGCAGGTACAGGGTTTTGGATACGCAGTATTTT CASRYRVLDTQYF
TRBJ2-7 TRBD2 TRBV5-5 NA TGTGCCAGCAGCCCTAGCGGGGGGCAGGGGTTAATCAGGCAGTACTTC CASSPSGGQGLIRQYF
TRBJ1-6 NA TRBV2 NA TGTGCCAGCACCCTGAGGAGGAATAATTCACCCCTCCACTTT CASTLRRNNSPLHF
TRBJ2-3 TRBD2 TRBV18 NA TGTGCCAGCTCACAGCCGGGACTAGCAGCAGATACGCAGTATTTT CASSQPGLAADTQYF
TRBJ1-2 NA TRBV10-2 few TGCGCCAGCAGTGCCCTGGACACATCTTCTAACTATGGCTACACCTTC CASSALDTSSNYGYTF
TRBJ2-7 TRBD1 TRBV19 NA TGTGCCAGTAGTATCGGGCAGGGGGCAGTCGAGCAGTACTTC CASSIGQGAVEQYF
TRBJ1-6 NA TRBV5-1 NA TGCGCCAGCAGCTCCCGACAGGATTCACCCCTCCACTTT CASSSRQDSPLHF
TRBJ1-1 TRBD1 TRBV29-1 once TGCAGCGTTGCAATAAACAGGGGTAACACTGAAGCTTTCTTT CSVAINRGNTEAFF
TRBJ2-7 TRBD1 TRBV6-6 once TGTGCCAGCAGTGGCCGGGACAGGAGCTCCTACGAGCAGTACTTC CASSGRDRSSYEQYF
TRBJ2-1 TRBD1 TRBV19 NA TGTGCCAGTAGTACGGGACAGGGAAGGGATCACAATGAGCAGTTCTTC CASSTGQGRDHNEQFF
TRBJ2-3 NA TRBV19 few TGTGCCAGTAGTATAGCCAGGGGCTACACAGATACGCAGTATTTT CASSIARGYTDTQYF
TRBJ1-4 NA TRBV10-3 NA TGTGCCATCAGGCCGGGGGGGCAAACTAATGAAAAACTGTTTTTT CAIRPGGQTNEKLFF
TRBJ2-7 NA TRBV6-1 NA TGTGCCAGCAGTGAAGAATATGGCCCCTACGAGCAGTACTTC CASSEEYGPYEQYF
TRBJ2-1 TRBD1 TRBV4-1 NA TGCGCCAGCAGCCACCAGGGACAGTACAATGAGCAGTTCTTC CASSHQGQYNEQFF
TRBJ2-3 NA TRBV11-3 NA TGTGCCAGCAGCTTACAGGAGGGTTTGAAAGATACGCAGTATTTT CASSLQEGLKDTQYF
TRBJ1-2 NA TRBV6-1 NA TGTGCCAGCAGTGAACCCCCGGACTATGGCTACACCTTC CASSEPPDYGYTF
TRBJ2-7 NA TRBV6-5 NA TGTGCCAGCAGTTATAGGAGCGGGTTTCTTAACTGGGAGCAGTACTTC CASSYRSGFLNWEQYF
TRBJ1-2 TRBD1 TRBV2 NA TGTGCCGGAACACAGGGGAACTATGGCTACACCTTC CAGTQGNYGYTF
TRBJ1-1 TRBD1 TRBV4-1 NA TGCGCCAGCAGCCAAGGACAGGGGCCGAACACTGAAGCTTTCTTT CASSQGQGPNTEAFF
TRBJ1-5 NA TRBV19 NA TGTGCCAGTAGTACAGGAGAAACAGGTGAAAGCAATCAGCCCCAGCATTTT CASSTGETGESNQPQHF
TRBJ1-2 NA TRBV12-3/TRBV12-4 NA TGTGCCAGCAGTTTCTCGGGGATCTATGGCTACACCTTC CASSFSGIYGYTF
TRBJ2-1 TRBD1 TRBV6-5 NA TGTGCCAGCAGTTCCGGGACAGGGTTTTGGGAGCAGTTCTTC CASSSGTGFWEQFF
TRBJ2-1 NA TRBV2 NA TGTGCCAGCAGGGAGGGACTCGATAATGAGCAGTTCTTC CASREGLDNEQFF
TRBJ2-3 NA TRBV5-1 NA TGCGCCAGCAGCGCCCGGACAGCCACAGATACGCAGTATTTT CASSARTATDTQYF
TRBJ1-2 TRBD1 TRBV19 NA TGTGCCAGTAGGAGACAGGGGGCGGGTTATGGCTACACCTTC CASRRQGAGYGYTF
TRBJ1-3 NA TRBV30 NA TGTGCCTGGAGCCTGTCGGGACTGAAGGGAAACACCATATATTTT CAWSLSGLKGNTIYF
TRBJ1-3 TRBD1 TRBV29-1 many TGCAGCGTTGAAACAGGGGCTGATGGAAACACCATATATTTT CSVETGADGNTIYF
TRBJ2-5 NA TRBV3-1/TRBV3-2 NA TGTGCCAGCAGCCAAGGACAGCTTTACCAAGAGACCCAGTACTTC CASSQGQLYQETQYF
TRBJ1-1 NA TRBV19 NA TGTGCCAGTAGTATCCAAGCACAGATGACTGAAGCTTTCTTT CASSIQAQMTEAFF
TRBJ2-4 NA TRBV27 NA TGTGCCAGCACCGGGACATCCAAAAACATTCAGTACTTC CASTGTSKNIQYF
TRBJ1-2 NA TRBV4-3 once TGCGCCAGCAGCCAAGAAGCTAGGCAGCAACACTTGTATGGCTACACCTTC CASSQEARQQHLYGYTF
TRBJ1-1 NA TRBV13 few TGTGCCAGCAGCTTAGTCTCCCTTCGAGGGACTGAAGCTTTCTTT CASSLVSLRGTEAFF
TRBJ2-5 TRBD2 TRBV4-1 NA TGCGCCAGCAGCCAAGGTACGCGGGGGGGTCAAGAGACCCAGTACTTC CASSQGTRGGQETQYF
TRBJ1-5 NA TRBV6-2/TRBV6-3 NA TGTGCCAGCAGTTACTGGCGAGGAAGTAGCAATCAGCCCCAGCATTTT CASSYWRGSSNQPQHF
TRBJ1-1 NA TRBV5-1 NA TGCGCCAGCAGCCTACTAAGACCTGTTCAGGGCACTGAAGCTTTCTTT CASSLLRPVQGTEAFF
TRBJ2-5 NA TRBV27 NA TGTGCCAGCAGTTTTGTCGCGTACCAAGAGACCCAGTACTTC CASSFVAYQETQYF
TRBJ2-1 TRBD2 TRBV12-5 NA TGTGCCACCTCACTAGCGGGGGACTCCAAGCTCGACTACAATGAGCAGTTCTTC CATSLAGDSKLDYNEQFF
TRBJ2-4 TRBD1 TRBV13 NA TGTGCCAGCAGCTTAGGGGGGCGGACAGGAAACATTCAGTACTTC CASSLGGRTGNIQYF
TRBJ1-4 TRBD1 TRBV5-1 once TGCGCCAGCAGCCCCACAGGGGTTAATGAAAAACTGTTTTTT CASSPTGVNEKLFF
TRBJ1-1 NA TRBV30 NA TGTGCCTGGAGCCCTTCAGCGGGACGGATGAACACTGAAGCTTTCTTT CAWSPSAGRMNTEAFF
TRBJ1-2 NA TRBV6-6 few TGTGCCAGCAGTTACAATATGGGCAGGGACTATGGCTACACCTTC CASSYNMGRDYGYTF
TRBJ1-5 NA TRBV27 NA TGTGCCAGCAGAACGACTTATAGCAATCAGCCCCAGCATTTT CASRTTYSNQPQHF
TRBJ2-7 NA TRBV5-1 NA TGCGCCAGCAGCTTGGGACAGCCTTCCTGGAGCGAGCAGTACTTC CASSLGQPSWSEQYF
TRBJ1-1 NA TRBV2 NA TGTGCCACCCCACCGGGAGGCAGGGGAGTCGCTGAAGCTTTCTTT CATPPGGRGVAEAFF
TRBJ2-7 TRBD2 TRBV30 NA TGTGCCTGGGGGGGACTAGCGGGAGTTTTATACGAGCAGTACTTC CAWGGLAGVLYEQYF
TRBJ2-7 NA TRBV5-1 NA TGCGCCAGCCGGAAAACCGGGACACTGAACAACGAGCAGTACTTC CASRKTGTLNNEQYF
TRBJ1-2 TRBD1 TRBV5-6 NA TGTGCCAGCAGCTTGGGCAGGGGGGCTCTTCCTGGCTACACCTTC CASSLGRGALPGYTF
TRBJ2-3 TRBD2 TRBV5-5 few TGTGCCAGCAGCTGGGTGACTAGCATCGGTACAGATACGCAGTATTTT CASSWVTSIGTDTQYF
TRBJ1-1 NA TRBV6-2/TRBV6-3 NA TGTGCCAGCAGTTACGGCAGGCTGAACACTGAAGCTTTCTTT CASSYGRLNTEAFF
TRBJ1-2 TRBD1 TRBV9 NA TGTGCCAGCAGCGTAGGAGTAGGACAGGGGGCCGATGGCTACACCTTC CASSVGVGQGADGYTF
TRBJ2-1 NA TRBV9 NA TGTGCCAGCAGCTCTCTGGGGGGTGAGCAGTTCTTC CASSSLGGEQFF
TRBJ2-4 TRBD2 TRBV3-1/TRBV3-2 NA TGTGCCAGCAGCCAATTAGCGGGAGCAGGAAACATTCAGTACTTC CASSQLAGAGNIQYF
TRBJ1-3 NA TRBV19 NA TGTGCCAGTAGTGTTACGTTCTCCTCGGGTGGAAACACCATATATTTT CASSVTFSSGGNTIYF
TRBJ1-3 NA TRBV9 once TGTGCCAGCAGCGTAAGTGTGGGGCAAGGAAACACCATATATTTT CASSVSVGQGNTIYF